These 3 T cell receptor beta chains were sequenced from one sample in a study of control samples from healthy donors and cancer patients. Produced via immunoSEQ multiplex PCR; TCRdb's table is partial and in-frame only. Here the sample spans more than 100,000 clones, roughly 91% being singletons. Sequences were obtained from PBMCs. The receptors originated from a man aged 45-65 years with head and neck cancer.

The CDR3 reads CASSQVAGRYEQYF. In nucleotides, the CDR3 is TGTGCCAGCAGCCAAGTGGCGGGAAGGTACGAGCAGTACTTC. The chain links TRBV3-1 (or the pseudogene TRBV3-2) to TRBJ2-7; D perhaps matches TRBD2 (6 bases). Germline-derived CDR1 and CDR2 are LGHDT and YNNKEL (reference sequence). The V and J ends lost 1 base and 4 bases respectively, with 11 bases between them. The CDR3 runs to 14 residues.

This chain links TRBV27 with TRBJ2-3; D is unresolved. In germline, CDR1 is MNHEY, CDR2 SMNVEV (reference sequence). Trimming took off 0 bases at V and 6 bases at J, with 13 bases between the two ends. CDR3 length equals 15 residues. The CDR3 coding sequence is TGTGCCAGCAGTTTATCAAGCACCTTCTGGGATACGCAGTATTTT. Encoded protein: CASSLSSTFWDTQYF.

The chain uses TRBV5-1 and TRBJ2-5; 13 bases match TRBD2. With 7 bases clipped from V and 4 bases from J, the junction kept 10 bases outside the gene matches. The CDR3 is 16 residues long. Germline CDR1 reads SGHRS; CDR2 reads YFSETQ. The CDR3 region is CASGRRTSGSAETQYF. The DNA of the CDR3 is TGCGCCAGCGGTAGAAGGACTAGCGGGAGTGCAGAGACCCAGTACTTC. Combining the CDR3 with reference TRBV5-1 and TRBJ2-5 gives the whole variable domain KAGVTQTPRYLIKTRGQQVTLSCSPISGHRSVSWYQQTPGQGLQFLFEYFSETQRNKGNFPGRFSGRQFSNSRSEMNVSTLELGDSALYLCASGRRTSGSAETQYFGPGTRLLVL.